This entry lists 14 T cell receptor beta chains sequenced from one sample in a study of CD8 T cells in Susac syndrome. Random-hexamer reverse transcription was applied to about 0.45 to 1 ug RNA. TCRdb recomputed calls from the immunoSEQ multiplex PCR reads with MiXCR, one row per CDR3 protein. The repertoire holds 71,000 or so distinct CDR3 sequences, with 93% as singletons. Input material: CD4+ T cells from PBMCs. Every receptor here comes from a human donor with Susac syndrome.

As DNA, the CDR3 is TGTGCCAGCAGTCCCAGACAGTTTTATAGCAATCAGCCCCAGCATTTT. Protein sequence: CASSPRQFYSNQPQHF. The chain is built from TRBV28 and TRBJ1-5, with D perhaps TRBD1 (5 bases). The CDR3 has 16 residues. Trimming took off 5 bases at V and 0 bases at J, with 14 bases between the two ends. CDR1 MDHEN and CDR2 SYDVKM come from the germline V gene.

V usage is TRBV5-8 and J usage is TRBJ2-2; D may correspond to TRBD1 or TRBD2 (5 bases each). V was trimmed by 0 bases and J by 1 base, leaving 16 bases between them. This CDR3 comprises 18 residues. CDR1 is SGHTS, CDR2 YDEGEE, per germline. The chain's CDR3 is CASSLALFGTMNTGELFF. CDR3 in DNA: TGTGCCAGCAGCTTGGCCCTCTTCGGGACCATGAACACCGGGGAGCTGTTTTTT.

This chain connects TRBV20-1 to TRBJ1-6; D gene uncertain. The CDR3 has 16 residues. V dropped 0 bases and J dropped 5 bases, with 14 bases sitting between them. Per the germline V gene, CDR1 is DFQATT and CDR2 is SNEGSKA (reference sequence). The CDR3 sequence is CSARDWTVRNNSPLHF. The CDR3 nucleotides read TGCAGTGCTAGAGATTGGACGGTGAGGAATAATTCACCCCTCCACTTT.

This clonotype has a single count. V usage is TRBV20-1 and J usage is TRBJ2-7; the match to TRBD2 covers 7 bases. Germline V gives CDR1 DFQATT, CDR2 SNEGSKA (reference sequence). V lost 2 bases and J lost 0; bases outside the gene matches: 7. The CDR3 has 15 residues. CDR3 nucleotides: TGCAGTGCTAGATGGGCGGGGGATAGCTCCTACGAGCAGTACTTC. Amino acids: CSARWAGDSSYEQYF.

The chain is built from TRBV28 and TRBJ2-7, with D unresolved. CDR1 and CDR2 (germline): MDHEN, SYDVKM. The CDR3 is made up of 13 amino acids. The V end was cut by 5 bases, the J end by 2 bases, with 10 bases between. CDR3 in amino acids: CASSPGPTYEQYF. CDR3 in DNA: TGTGCCAGCAGTCCAGGACCGACCTACGAGCAGTACTTC.

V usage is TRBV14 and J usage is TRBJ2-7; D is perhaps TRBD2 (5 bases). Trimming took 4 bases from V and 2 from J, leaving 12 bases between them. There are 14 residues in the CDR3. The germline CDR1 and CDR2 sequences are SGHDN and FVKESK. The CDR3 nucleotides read TGTGCCAGCAGCCGAGGGTTGGGCCCCTACGAGCAGTACTTC. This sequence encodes CASSRGLGPYEQYF.

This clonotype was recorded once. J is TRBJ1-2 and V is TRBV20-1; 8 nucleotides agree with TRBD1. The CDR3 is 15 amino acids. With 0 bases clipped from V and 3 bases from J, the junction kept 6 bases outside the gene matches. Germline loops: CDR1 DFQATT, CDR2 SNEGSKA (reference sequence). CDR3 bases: TGCAGTGCTAGAGACCTGGACAGGGACGACTATGGCTACACCTTC. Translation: CSARDLDRDDYGYTF.

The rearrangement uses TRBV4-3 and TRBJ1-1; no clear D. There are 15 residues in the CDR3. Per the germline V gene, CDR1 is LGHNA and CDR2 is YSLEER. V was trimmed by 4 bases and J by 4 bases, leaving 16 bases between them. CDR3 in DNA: TGCGCCAGCAGCCTAGACGCGGGCTTCGGCACTGAAGCTTTCTTT. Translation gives CASSLDAGFGTEAFF.

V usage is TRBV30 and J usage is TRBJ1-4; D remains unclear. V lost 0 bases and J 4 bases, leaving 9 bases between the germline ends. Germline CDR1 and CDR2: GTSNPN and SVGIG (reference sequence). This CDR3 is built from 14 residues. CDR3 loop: CAWSVDGNNEKLFF. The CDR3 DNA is TGTGCCTGGAGTGTAGACGGTAATAATGAAAAACTGTTTTTT.

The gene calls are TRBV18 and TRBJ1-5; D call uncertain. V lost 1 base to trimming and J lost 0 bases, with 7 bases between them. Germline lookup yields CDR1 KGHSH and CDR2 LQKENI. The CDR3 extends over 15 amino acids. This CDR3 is CASSPLSGSNQPQHF. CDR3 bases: TGTGCCAGCTCACCACTTTCGGGTAGCAATCAGCCCCAGCATTTT.

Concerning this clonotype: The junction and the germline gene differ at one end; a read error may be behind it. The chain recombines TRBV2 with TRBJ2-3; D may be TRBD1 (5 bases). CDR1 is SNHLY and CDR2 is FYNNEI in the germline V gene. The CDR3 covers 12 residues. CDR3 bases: TGTGCCGGCAGACAGAGCACAGATACGCAGTATTTT. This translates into CAGRQSTDTQYF.

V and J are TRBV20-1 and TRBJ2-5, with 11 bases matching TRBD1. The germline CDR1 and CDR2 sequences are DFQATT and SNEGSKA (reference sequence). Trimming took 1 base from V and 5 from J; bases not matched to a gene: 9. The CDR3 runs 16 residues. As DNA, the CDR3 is TGCAGTGCTAGAGGGACAGGGGGCTATCCCGAGGAGACCCAGTACTTC. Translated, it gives CSARGTGGYPEETQYF.

Written as DNA, the CDR3 is TGTGCCAGCAGCTTAGACTTCAGTCCCCCCTACGAGCAGTACTTC. It translates to CASSLDFSPPYEQYF. V gene TRBV7-6 combines with J gene TRBJ2-7; unclear D gene. Germline lookup yields CDR1 SGHVS and CDR2 FNYEAQ. CDR3 length equals 15 residues. V lost 1 base and J lost 2, with 12 bases in between. The full variable domain, its missing parts supplied by reference TRBV7-6 and TRBJ2-7, is GAGVSQSPRYKVTKRGQDVALRCDPISGHVSLYWYRQALGQGPEFLTYFNYEAQQDKSGLPNDRFSAERPEGSISTLTIQRTEQRDSAMYRCASSLDFSPPYEQYFGPGTRLTVT.

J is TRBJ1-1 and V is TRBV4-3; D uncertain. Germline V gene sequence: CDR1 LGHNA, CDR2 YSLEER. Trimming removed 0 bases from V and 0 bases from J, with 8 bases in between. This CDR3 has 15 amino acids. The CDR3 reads CASSQDSRVNTEAFF. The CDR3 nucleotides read TGCGCCAGCAGCCAAGATTCGAGGGTGAACACTGAAGCTTTCTTT.